The sample holds many counts of the clone carrying this TCR beta chain. This specimen comes from a study of glioma-infiltrating T cells. V lost 2 bases and J lost 3, with 11 bases in between. This CDR3 is built from 15 residues. CDR1 and CDR2 (germline): MNHGY, SAAAGT. The iRepertoire nested amplicon-rescue multiplex PCR amplified TCR alpha and beta CDR3s from RNA. One-step reverse transcription and amplification started from roughly 100-400 ng of tissue mRNA or PBMC total RNA. TCRdb re-called the multiplex PCR reads with MiXCR, one entry per CDR3 protein. This sample has 300,000 to 450,000 distinct CDR3 sequences, with roughly 41% found just once.

Sequencing was performed on glioma tissue, nonneoplastic brain tissue, or PBMCs (not recorded which). The chain couples TRBV6-8 to TRBJ2-1; D is possibly TRBD2 (5 bases). This receptor was obtained from a human donor with low-grade glioma or glioblastoma, undergoing nonglioma brain surgery, or in good health (not recorded which). The CDR3, as DNA: TGTGCCAGCAGTTACCTGTACCGGGGCTACAATGAGCAGTTCTTC. Its translation is CASSYLYRGYNEQFF.